This TCR beta chain was recovered during a study of brain T cells in children with intractable seizures. Time point described: blood from clinic visit 5 months post-surgery; TSC patient then seizure free. The sequenced cases were selected for having the highest brain T cell transcript signatures. Pre-surgery treatment included at least one anti-epileptic drug. Sequencing used immunoSEQ multiplex PCR; TCRdb keeps in-frame clones, though not all of them. The table shows around 340,000 clones, with over 90% occurring only once. Trimming cost V 5 bases and J 1 base, with 5 bases left between them. The CDR3 length is 12 residues. From germline, CDR1 is KGHSH and CDR2 LQKENI.

The material was peripheral blood, obtained roughly 5 months after surgery. This clonotype originated in a boy younger than two with tuberous sclerosis and intractable seizures. V is TRBV18 and J is TRBJ2-5; D unclear. This chain's CDR3 is CASSRLQETQYF. The CDR3 DNA reads as TGTGCCAGCTCAAGGCTCCAAGAGACCCAGTACTTC.